This is a list of T cell receptor beta chains from one sample in a study of OX40 agonist ivuxolimab in advanced cancers. The table came from immunoSEQ multiplex PCR; TCRdb's copy has only in-frame clones and leaves some out. The table lists tens of thousands of clones, around 84% of them singletons, with 1.5% to 2% in the top ten. The input for sequencing was CD4+ or CD8+ T cells sorted from blood, taken in a trial of the OX40 agonist ivuxolimab. These receptors all stem from an adult with an advanced solid tumor such as melanoma, head and neck, liver or kidney cancer. CDR3s include the opening cysteine and the closing phenylalanine or tryptophan. D genes are given only for firm matches. Where a row states a size, it is once, few, many or the class of an expanded clone; other rows omit it.

V,size,J,D,DNA,CDR3
TRBV5-8,-,TRBJ2-3,-,TGTGCCAGCACCACAGGGCTGGACACAGATACGCAGTATTTT,CASTTGLDTDTQYF
TRBV5-6,-,TRBJ2-1,-,TGTGCCAGCAGCCTCGGAGGAGGGGGGAACAATGAGCAGTTCTTC,CASSLGGGGNNEQFF
TRBV15,-,TRBJ2-5,-,TGTGCCACCAGCAGAGATCCCAAAGAGACCCAGTACTTC,CATSRDPKETQYF
TRBV5-1,-,TRBJ2-7,TRBD2,TGCGCCAGCAGCTTCGCTCCTAGCGGGTACGAGCAGTACTTC,CASSFAPSGYEQYF
TRBV7-2,few,TRBJ2-1,TRBD2,TGTGCCAGCAGAGACCTACTAGCGGGGGCCTACAATGAGCAGTTCTTC,CASRDLLAGAYNEQFF
TRBV20-1,-,TRBJ1-1,-,TGCAGTGCTAATCCCGGGGTAGCTTTCTTT,CSANPGVAFF
TRBV6-1,-,TRBJ2-4,-,TGTGCCAGCAGTGATGAAAGAAATCGCAACATTCAGTACTTC,CASSDERNRNIQYF
TRBV5-1,-,TRBJ2-1,-,TGCGCCAGCAGCAGGACGGAGAGCTCCTACAATGAGCAGTTCTTC,CASSRTESSYNEQFF
TRBV5-1,-,TRBJ1-1,-,TGCGCCAGCAGCTTGGCGACTACCACTGAAGCTTTCTTT,CASSLATTTEAFF
TRBV5-1,-,TRBJ2-7,TRBD1,TGCGCCAGCAGCTTGGCCCAACAGGGGACCTCCGAGCAGTACTTC,CASSLAQQGTSEQYF
TRBV5-6,once,TRBJ1-2,TRBD1,TGTGCCAGCAGCGGGGACAGGGGAGTCTATGGCTACACCTTC,CASSGDRGVYGYTF
TRBV6-1,-,TRBJ2-5,TRBD2,TGTGCCAGCAGGAAACTAGCGGAGCAGTACTTC,CASRKLAEQYF
TRBV13,-,TRBJ2-7,-,TGTGCCAGCAGCTTAGAATACGAGCAGTACTTC,CASSLEYEQYF
TRBV9,-,TRBJ2-7,-,TGTGCCAGCAGCTCCCACATCGGGAACGAGCAGTACTTC,CASSSHIGNEQYF
TRBV19,-,TRBJ1-2,TRBD1,TGTGCCAGTAGTATAGTGTTCGGGACAGGGCTTGGCTACACCTTC,CASSIVFGTGLGYTF
TRBV11-2,-,TRBJ2-1,-,TGTGCCAGCAGCTTAGAAGGTAGGCAGTTCTTC,CASSLEGRQFF
TRBV4-1,-,TRBJ2-2,TRBD2,TGCGCCAGCAGCCAGAGAGAGACTAGCGGGACTTCGAACACCGGGGAGCTGTTTTTT,CASSQRETSGTSNTGELFF
TRBV15,-,TRBJ2-7,TRBD2,TGTGCCACCAGCCCGCGGCTAGCGGGAGTTGCGGGCGAGCAGTACTTC,CATSPRLAGVAGEQYF
TRBV5-1,-,TRBJ2-5,TRBD2,TGCGCCAGCAGCGGGGGGAGGGGCGGAGAGACCCAGTACTTC,CASSGGRGGETQYF
TRBV9,-,TRBJ2-1,TRBD2,TGTGCCAGCAGCGCGGGACTAGCGGGGGGATATGAGCAGTTCTTC,CASSAGLAGGYEQFF
TRBV7-8,-,TRBJ1-1,TRBD1,TGTGCCAGCAGCTGGAACGGACAGGCGAGTACTGAAGCTTTCTTT,CASSWNGQASTEAFF
TRBV5-8,-,TRBJ2-3,-,TGTGCCAGCAGCTTGGGGGACAGCACAGATACGCAGTATTTT,CASSLGDSTDTQYF
TRBV5-6,-,TRBJ1-5,-,TGTGCCAGCAGCTACCAGGGTCTCAATCAGCCCCAGCATTTT,CASSYQGLNQPQHF
TRBV7-9,-,TRBJ2-5,-,TGTGCCAGCAGCTTAGCGGAAGAGACCCAGTACTTC,CASSLAEETQYF
TRBV5-6,few,TRBJ1-4,TRBD1,TGTGCCAGCAAGGGGGCATTGTCGACTAATGAAAAACTGTTTTTT,CASKGALSTNEKLFF